This T cell receptor beta chain emerged from a study of cytomegalovirus exposure and HLA in healthy donors. Whole-study results and caveats: Sequencing depth across donors, presence/absence analyses assumed, was roughly uniform. Most CMV-associated TCR beta chains appeared HLA-restricted in a later analysis. Later genetic work tied a missense DCLRE1C variant to beta-chain V and J trimming. It was around 160 TCR beta chains that were listed as cytomegalovirus-associated.

The PCR ran on 60 Vbeta and 13 Jbeta primers. Clones were read by immunoSEQ multiplex PCR, and TCRdb kept only the in-frame ones, dropping some. The sample shows nearly 110,000 clones, over 75% of them seen only once. Notes on this clone: What it binds is not known.

This clonotype was obtained from a male donor in good health and CMV-seronegative. The sequenced sample consisted of PBMCs.

This chain's CDR3 is CASRVSGTESEKLFF. The CDR3 DNA reads as TGTGCCAGCAGAGTGTCCGGGACAGAGAGTGAAAAACTGTTTTTT. The V and J genes are TRBV2 and TRBJ1-4; 7 bases are shared with TRBD1. J gave up 7 bases and V 6 bases, and 11 bases lay outside the gene matches. Germline-derived CDR1 and CDR2 are SNHLY and FYNNEI. The CDR3 has 15 residues.